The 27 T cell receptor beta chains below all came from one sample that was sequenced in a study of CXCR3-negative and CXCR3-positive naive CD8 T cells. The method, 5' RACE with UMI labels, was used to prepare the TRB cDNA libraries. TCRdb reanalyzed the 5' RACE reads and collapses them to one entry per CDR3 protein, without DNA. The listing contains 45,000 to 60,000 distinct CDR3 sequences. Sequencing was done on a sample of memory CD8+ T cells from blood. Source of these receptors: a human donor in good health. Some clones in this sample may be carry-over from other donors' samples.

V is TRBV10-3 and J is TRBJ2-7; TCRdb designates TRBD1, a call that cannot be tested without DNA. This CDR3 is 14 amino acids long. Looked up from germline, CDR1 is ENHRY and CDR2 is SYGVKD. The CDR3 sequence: CAILNGTGSYEQYF.

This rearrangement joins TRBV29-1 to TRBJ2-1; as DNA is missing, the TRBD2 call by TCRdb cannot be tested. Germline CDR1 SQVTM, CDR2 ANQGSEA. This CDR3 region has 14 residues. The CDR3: CSAPVSSGGNEQFF.

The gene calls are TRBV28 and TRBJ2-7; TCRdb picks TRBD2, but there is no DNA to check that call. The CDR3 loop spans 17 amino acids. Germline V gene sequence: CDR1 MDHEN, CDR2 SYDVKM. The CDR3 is CASRKNSGGAFTYEQYF.

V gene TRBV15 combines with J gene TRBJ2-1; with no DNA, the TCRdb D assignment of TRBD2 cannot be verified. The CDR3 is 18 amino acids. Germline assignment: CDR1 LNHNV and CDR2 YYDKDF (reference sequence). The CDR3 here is CATSATRVRGGQWNEQFF.

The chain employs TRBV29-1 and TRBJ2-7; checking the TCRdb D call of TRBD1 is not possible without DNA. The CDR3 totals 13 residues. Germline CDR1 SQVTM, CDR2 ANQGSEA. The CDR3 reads CSVRGQPSYEQYF.

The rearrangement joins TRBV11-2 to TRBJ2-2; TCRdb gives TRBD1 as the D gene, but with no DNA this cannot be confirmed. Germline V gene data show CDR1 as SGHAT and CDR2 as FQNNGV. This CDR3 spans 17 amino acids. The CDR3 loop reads CASSTLSQGLHTGELFF.

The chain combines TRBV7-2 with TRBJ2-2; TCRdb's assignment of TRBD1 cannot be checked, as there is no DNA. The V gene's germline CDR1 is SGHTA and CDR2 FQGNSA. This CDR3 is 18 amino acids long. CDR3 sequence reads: CASSLLGTGFLETGELFF.

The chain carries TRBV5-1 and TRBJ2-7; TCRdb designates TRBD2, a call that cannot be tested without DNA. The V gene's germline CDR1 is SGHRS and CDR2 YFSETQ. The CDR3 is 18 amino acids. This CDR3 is CASSLQGVPGTIANEQYF. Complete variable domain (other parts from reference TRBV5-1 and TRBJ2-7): KAGVTQTPRYLIKTRGQQVTLSCSPISGHRSVSWYQQTPGQGLQFLFEYFSETQRNKGNFPGRFSGRQFSNSRSEMNVSTLELGDSALYLCASSLQGVPGTIANEQYFGPGTRLTVT.

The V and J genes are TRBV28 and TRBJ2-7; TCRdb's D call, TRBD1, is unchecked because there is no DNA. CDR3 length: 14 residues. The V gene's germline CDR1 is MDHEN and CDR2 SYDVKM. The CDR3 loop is CASSRTGGGYEQYF.

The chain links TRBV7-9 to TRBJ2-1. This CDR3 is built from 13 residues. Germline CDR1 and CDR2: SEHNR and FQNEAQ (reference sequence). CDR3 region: CASSPDLYDEQFF.

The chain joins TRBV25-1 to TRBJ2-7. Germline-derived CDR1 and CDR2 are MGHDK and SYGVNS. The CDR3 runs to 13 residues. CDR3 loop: CASSAGSPYEQYF.

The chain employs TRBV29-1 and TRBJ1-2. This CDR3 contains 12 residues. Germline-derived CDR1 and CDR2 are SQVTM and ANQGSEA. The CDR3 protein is CSVEADPYGYTF.

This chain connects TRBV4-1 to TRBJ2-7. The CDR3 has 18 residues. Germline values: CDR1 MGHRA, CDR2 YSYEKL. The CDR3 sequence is CASSQDIALDGFSYEQYF.

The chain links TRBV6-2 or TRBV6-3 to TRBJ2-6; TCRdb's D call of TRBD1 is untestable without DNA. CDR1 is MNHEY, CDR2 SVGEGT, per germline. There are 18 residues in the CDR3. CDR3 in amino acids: CASSPLGGSSSGANVLTF.

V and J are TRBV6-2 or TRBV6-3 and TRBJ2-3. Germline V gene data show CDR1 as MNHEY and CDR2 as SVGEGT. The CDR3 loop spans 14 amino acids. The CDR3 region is CASYSAGSTDTQYF.

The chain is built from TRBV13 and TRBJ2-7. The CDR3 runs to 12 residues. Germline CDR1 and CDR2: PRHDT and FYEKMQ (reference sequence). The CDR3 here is CASSLVHHEQYF.

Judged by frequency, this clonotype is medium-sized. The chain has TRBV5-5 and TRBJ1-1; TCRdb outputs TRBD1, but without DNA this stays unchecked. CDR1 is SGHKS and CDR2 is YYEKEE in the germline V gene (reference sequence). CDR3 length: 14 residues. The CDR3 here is CASSSGELDTEAFF.

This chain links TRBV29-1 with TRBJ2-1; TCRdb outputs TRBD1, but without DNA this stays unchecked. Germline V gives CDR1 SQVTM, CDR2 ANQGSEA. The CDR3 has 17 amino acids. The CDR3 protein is CSVEGTVASVSPYEQFF.

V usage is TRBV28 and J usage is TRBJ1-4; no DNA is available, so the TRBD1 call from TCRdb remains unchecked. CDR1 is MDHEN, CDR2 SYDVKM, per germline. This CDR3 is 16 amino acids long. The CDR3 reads CASSQGARFLNEKLFF. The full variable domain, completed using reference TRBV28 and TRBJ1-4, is DVKVTQSSRYLVKRTGEKVFLECVQDMDHENMFWYRQDPGLGLRLIYFSYDVKMKEKGDIPEGYSVSREKKERFSLILESASTNQTSMYLCASSQGARFLNEKLFFGSGTQLSVL.

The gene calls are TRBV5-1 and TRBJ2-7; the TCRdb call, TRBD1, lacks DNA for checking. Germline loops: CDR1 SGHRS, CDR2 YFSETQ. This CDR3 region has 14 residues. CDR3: CASSQDRGLSEQYF.

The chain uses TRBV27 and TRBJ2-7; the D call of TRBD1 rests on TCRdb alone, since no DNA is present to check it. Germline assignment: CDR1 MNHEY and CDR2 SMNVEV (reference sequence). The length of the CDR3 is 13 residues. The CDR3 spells CASSSPAAYEQYF.

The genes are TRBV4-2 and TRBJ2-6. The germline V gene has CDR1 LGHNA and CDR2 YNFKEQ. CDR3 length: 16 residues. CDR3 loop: CASSQDGDSGANVLTF.

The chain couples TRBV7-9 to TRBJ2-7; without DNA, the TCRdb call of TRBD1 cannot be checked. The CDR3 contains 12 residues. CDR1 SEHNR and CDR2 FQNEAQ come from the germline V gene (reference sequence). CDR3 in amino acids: CASSVGQHEQYF.

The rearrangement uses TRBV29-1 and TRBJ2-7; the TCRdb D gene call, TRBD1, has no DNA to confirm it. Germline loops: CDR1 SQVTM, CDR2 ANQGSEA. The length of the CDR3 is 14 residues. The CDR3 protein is CSVVLTQGRDEQYF.

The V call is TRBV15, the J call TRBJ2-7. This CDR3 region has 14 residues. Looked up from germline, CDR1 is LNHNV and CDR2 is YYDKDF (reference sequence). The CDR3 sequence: CATSIQTGSYEQYF.

CDR3 amino acids: CASSQGDRTSEAFF. The chain is built from TRBV4-3 and TRBJ1-1; absent DNA, TCRdb's TRBD1 call cannot be checked. Germline CDR1 reads LGHNA; CDR2 reads YSLEER. The CDR3 extends over 14 amino acids.

The chain's CDR3 is CASPDTGRTNEQYF. The chain links TRBV6-4 to TRBJ2-7; TCRdb returns TRBD1, unconfirmable since there is no DNA. Germline V gene sequence: CDR1 MRHNA, CDR2 SNTAGT. The length of the CDR3 is 14 residues.